The sequence of this T cell receptor beta chain was determined in a study of blood T cell repertoires in COVID-19. Study-wide context: Some COVID-19 samples were acute and others convalescent; all came from the United States, Italy and Spain. PBMCs, B-cell-depleted T cells, or T cells provided the cDNA or gDNA that made up the material.

Original handling: Amplification of reference gene primers provided the estimated nucleated cell counts. TCRdb's table, derived via immunoSEQ multiplex PCR, lists solely in-frame clones and lacks some. V and J calls and clone size are copied from that table; D and trimming were computed from the DNA. The sample yields tens of thousands of clones, 84% seen once. In germline, CDR1 is LNHDA, CDR2 SQIVND (reference sequence). The V gene lost 5 bases and the J gene lost 2 bases, with 18 bases spanning the gap. The CDR3 covers 16 residues. The sequenced material came from peripheral blood. The V gene is TRBV19, the J gene TRBJ2-5; D unresolved. The sequence came from a human donor in a cohort sampled during active COVID-19. The CDR3 DNA is TGTGCCAGTAGTTCACTACTGACGGTTTTACAAGAGACCCAGTACTTC. This sequence encodes CASSSLLTVLQETQYF.